These 30 T cell receptor beta chains came from one sample sequenced in a study of shared clonotypes between healthy human individuals. Assay: immunoSEQ multiplex PCR; the TCRdb copy retains only in-frame clones and omits some. The data contain approximately 640,000 clones, 90% of them singletons. Sequencing was performed on memory CD8+ T cells from PBMCs. Noted subset: CD45RO+ cells pooled with CCR7-negative TemRA cells. Receptor source: a man aged 18 to 30 in good health. Some clones in this sample may be carry-over from other donors' samples.

The chain links TRBV4-3 to TRBJ2-7; TRBD1 matches 8 bases. J was trimmed by 3 bases and V by 4 bases; bases with no gene match: 2. The CDR3 runs 13 residues. The germline V gene has CDR1 LGHNA and CDR2 YSLEER. The CDR3, as DNA: TGCGCCAGCAGCCTGGGGACAGGCTACGAGCAGTACTTC. Its protein is CASSLGTGYEQYF.

V gene TRBV2 combines with J gene TRBJ2-1; tentatively, D is TRBD1 (6 bases). CDR1 is SNHLY and CDR2 is FYNNEI in the germline V gene. The V gene lost 6 bases and the J gene lost 5 bases, with 17 bases spanning the gap. This CDR3 contains 15 residues. The CDR3, as DNA: TGTGCCAGCAGGAATTCAGGGGAGCCCCACAATGAGCAGTTCTTC. Its translation is CASRNSGEPHNEQFF.

The V gene is TRBV15, the J gene TRBJ1-3, with D possibly being TRBD1 (5 bases). V shed 5 bases and J shed 4 bases, with 12 bases lying between them. Germline-derived CDR1 and CDR2 are LNHNV and YYDKDF (reference sequence). The CDR3 loop spans 14 amino acids. The CDR3 region has the DNA TGTGCCACCAGCGCCATGGGACCCGGAAACACCATATATTTT. Amino acids: CATSAMGPGNTIYF.

The chain carries TRBV11-2 and TRBJ2-7, with TRBD2 identical over 8 bases. The germline V gene encodes CDR1 SGHAT and CDR2 FQNNGV. The junction had 13 bases not matched to a gene; V was cut back by 3 bases and J by 3 bases. The CDR3 consists of 17 residues. DNA of the CDR3: TGTGCCAGCAGCTTTTGGACTAGCTCGAGTTATGTCTACGAGCAGTACTTC. This codes for CASSFWTSSSYVYEQYF.

J is TRBJ1-1 and V is TRBV6-1; 9 nucleotides line up with TRBD1. With 5 bases clipped from V and 6 bases from J, the junction kept 4 bases outside the gene matches. There are 13 residues in the CDR3. Germline CDR1 reads MNHNS; CDR2 reads SASEGT. CDR3 nucleotide sequence: TGTGCCAGCAGTCCTGGGACAGGGCCTGAAGCTTTCTTT. Its translation is CASSPGTGPEAFF.

The chain carries TRBV21-1 and TRBJ1-2; the D call of TRBD1 is as the table states it, not checked on the DNA. TRBV21-1 is labeled a pseudogene. This CDR3 has 17 residues. The CDR3 sequence: CASSNFRGQSSNYGYTF. As DNA, the CDR3 is TGTGCCAGCAGCAATTTCAGGGGGCAAAGTTCTAACTATGGCTACACCTTC.

This clone was seen only once. The chain combines TRBV4-2 with TRBJ1-5; D perhaps matches TRBD1 (5 bases). The V end lost 5 bases, the J end lost 6 bases, and 20 bases lay between the germline ends. The CDR3 is 16 amino acids. Germline V gene data show CDR1 as LGHNA and CDR2 as YNFKEQ. The CDR3 DNA sequence: TGTGCCAGCAGCGATGAGCCGGGACTGAGCGGTCAGCCCCAGCATTTT. Translated: CASSDEPGLSGQPQHF.

This chain connects TRBV6-5 to TRBJ2-2, with D possibly TRBD1 on 6 matching bases. V lost 1 base and J lost 0, with 6 bases in between. The length of the CDR3 is 15 residues. Per the germline V gene, CDR1 is MNHEY and CDR2 is SVGAGI. DNA of the CDR3: TGTGCCAGCAGTTACTACAGGGCGAACACCGGGGAGCTGTTTTTT. Translated, it gives CASSYYRANTGELFF.

CDR3 sequence (DNA): TGTGCCAGCAGTCGCGGGACAGGGGATTACAATGAGCAGTTCTTC. Protein sequence: CASSRGTGDYNEQFF. V is TRBV6-1 and J is TRBJ2-1; 10 nucleotides agree with TRBD1. The germline V gene has CDR1 MNHNS and CDR2 SASEGT. The V gene end was trimmed by 5 bases and the J gene end by 4 bases; junction bases not matched to a gene: 5. CDR3 size: 15 residues.

The chain employs TRBV5-1 and TRBJ2-7; 7 nucleotides agree with TRBD1. This CDR3 has 15 residues. The germline V gene has CDR1 SGHRS and CDR2 YFSETQ. Germline trimming cut 4 bases from V and 0 bases from J; bases unmatched to any gene: 7. The CDR3 DNA follows: TGCGCCAGCAGCCCGGGACAGCAGCTCTCCTACGAGCAGTACTTC. Amino acid sequence: CASSPGQQLSYEQYF.

J is TRBJ1-1 and V is TRBV27; perhaps TRBD1 as D (5 bases). Germline-derived CDR1 and CDR2 are MNHEY and SMNVEV (reference sequence). CDR3 length: 13 residues. The V end lost 1 base, the J end lost 6 bases, and 9 bases lay between the germline ends. In DNA form, the CDR3 reads TGTGCCAGCAGTTTATTGGGGGTACCTGAAGCTTTCTTT. This codes for CASSLLGVPEAFF.

The chain joins TRBV9 to TRBJ1-2; no reliable D call. The CDR3 extends over 16 amino acids. CDR1 and CDR2 from the germline V gene are SGDLS and YYNGEE. With 2 bases removed from V and 2 bases from J, the gap between germline ends came to 16 bases. The CDR3 DNA follows: TGTGCCAGCAGCGTTGGAGTGTGGACGGGCAACTATGGCTACACCTTC. It codes for CASSVGVWTGNYGYTF.

This rearrangement joins TRBV2 to TRBJ2-2, with D perhaps matching TRBD1 (5 bases). CDR3 size: 15 residues. V lost 2 bases, J lost 1 base, and 8 bases lay in between. The germline V gene encodes CDR1 SNHLY and CDR2 FYNNEI. CDR3 bases: TGTGCCAGCAGTGAACCCAGGGAGAACACCGGGGAGCTGTTTTTT. Translating it yields CASSEPRENTGELFF.

The chain links TRBV27 to TRBJ1-5, with TRBD1 matching 7 bases. The length of the CDR3 is 18 residues. Germline trimming cut 4 bases from V and 3 bases from J; bases unmatched to any gene: 15. Germline lookup yields CDR1 MNHEY and CDR2 SMNVEV (reference sequence). For the CDR3, the DNA is TGTGCCAGCAGTTCAATGCGCAGGGGGTTGGGTTACAATCAGCCCCAGCATTTT. As protein: CASSSMRRGLGYNQPQHF.

This clone was seen a few times. In DNA, the CDR3 is TGTGCCAGTACCCCCTTCGACAGGGCTGGTGGCTACACCTTC. Translated, it gives CASTPFDRAGGYTF. The chain recombines TRBV19 with TRBJ1-2; TRBD1 agrees at 7 bases. Germline V lookup: CDR1 LNHDA, CDR2 SQIVND (reference sequence). Trimming took 7 bases from V and 7 from J; bases not matched to a gene: 12. The CDR3 loop spans 14 amino acids.

A note on this clone: Other DNA sequences in this sample translate to the same CDR3. V usage is TRBV28 and J usage is TRBJ1-5; 10 nucleotides line up with TRBD1. Germline assignment: CDR1 MDHEN and CDR2 SYDVKM. V shed 6 bases and J 6 bases; nucleotides not matched to a gene: 5. The CDR3 totals 14 residues. The CDR3 nucleotides are TGTGCCAGCAGCCCCGGACAGGGGGTTCAGCCCCAGCATTTT. Translating it yields CASSPGQGVQPQHF.

This chain uses TRBV5-1 with TRBJ2-5; the D gene is possibly TRBD1 (7 bases). The CDR3 contains 15 residues. The germline V gene has CDR1 SGHRS and CDR2 YFSETQ. Trimming took 2 bases from V and 5 from J, leaving 16 bases between them. CDR3 protein: CASSLPGGSAETQYF. Here the CDR3 DNA reads TGCGCCAGCAGCTTACCAGGGGGGAGTGCGGAGACCCAGTACTTC.

The genes are TRBV4-3 and TRBJ1-3; D is undetermined. Trimming removed 0 bases at V and 2 bases at J, with 11 bases between. The germline V gene has CDR1 LGHNA and CDR2 YSLEER. This CDR3 contains 16 residues. The CDR3 region is CASSQDTLRTGNTIYF. CDR3 nucleotide sequence: TGCGCCAGCAGCCAAGATACGCTCAGAACTGGAAACACCATATATTTT.

The rearrangement uses TRBV7-3 and TRBJ2-2; D remains ambiguous. From germline, CDR1 is SGHTA and CDR2 FQGTGA. V was cut by 5 bases and J by 7 bases, with 8 bases left in between. The CDR3 covers 12 residues. CDR3 in amino acids: CASSPFGGELFF. CDR3 bases: TGTGCCAGCAGCCCATTTGGCGGGGAGCTGTTTTTT.

The V call is TRBV27, the J call TRBJ2-2; D is unresolved. The CDR3 covers 15 residues. The V and J ends lost 6 bases and 5 bases respectively, with 16 bases between them. Germline lookup yields CDR1 MNHEY and CDR2 SMNVEV (reference sequence). The CDR3 DNA sequence: TGTGCCAGCAGCCCCGAGTGGGATCCAACCGGGGAGCTGTTTTTT. This translates into CASSPEWDPTGELFF.

This CDR3 is CASSEVASSYEQYF. Here the CDR3 DNA reads TGTGCCAGCAGTGAAGTAGCTAGTTCCTACGAGCAGTACTTC. V is TRBV2 and J is TRBJ2-7; unclear D gene. Trimming shortened V by 1 base and J by 1 base, and 8 bases separated the two germline ends. Germline V gene lookup returns CDR1 SNHLY and CDR2 FYNNEI. CDR3 length equals 14 residues.

V gene TRBV5-4 combines with J gene TRBJ1-1; D might be TRBD1 (5 bases). There are 12 residues in the CDR3. The V gene lost 2 bases and the J gene lost 6 bases, with 8 bases spanning the gap. Germline values: CDR1 SGHNT, CDR2 YYREEE (reference sequence). CDR3 DNA: TGTGCCAGCAGCTTTTGGACATCTGAAGCTTTCTTT. It codes for CASSFWTSEAFF. Complete variable domain (other parts from reference TRBV5-4 and TRBJ1-1): ETGVTQSPTHLIKTRGQQVTLRCSSQSGHNTVSWYQQALGQGPQFIFQYYREEENGRGNFPPRFSGLQFPNYSSELNVNALELDDSALYLCASSFWTSEAFFGQGTRLTVV.

The chain employs TRBV7-8 and TRBJ1-5; D gene unclear. The length of the CDR3 is 14 residues. Germline V gene data show CDR1 as SGHVS and CDR2 as FQNEAQ. Trimming took 3 bases from V and 4 from J, leaving 10 bases between them. CDR3 in amino acids: CASSFLAENQPQHF. CDR3 DNA: TGTGCCAGCAGCTTTTTGGCAGAGAATCAGCCCCAGCATTTT. Drawing the rest from reference TRBV7-8 and TRBJ1-5, the complete variable domain is GAGVSQSPRYKVAKRGQDVALRCDPISGHVSLFWYQQALGQGPEFLTYFQNEAQLDKSGLPSDRFFAERPEGSVSTLKIQRTQQEDSAVYLCASSFLAENQPQHFGDGTRLSIL.

V gene TRBV9 combines with J gene TRBJ1-3; 7 bases are a match to TRBD1. There are 18 residues in the CDR3. Germline V gene sequence: CDR1 SGDLS, CDR2 YYNGEE. V shed 1 base and J 3 bases; nucleotides not matched to a gene: 13. The CDR3 DNA follows: TGTGCCAGCAGCGTAAATCCCAAAGACAGGGATGGTGGAAACACCATATATTTT. Its translation is CASSVNPKDRDGGNTIYF.

This clone showed up just once. This specimen includes other DNA sequences encoding the same CDR3. The rearrangement joins TRBV27 to TRBJ1-1; tentatively, D is TRBD1 (5 bases). The CDR3 sequence is 14 residues long. V was cut by 3 bases and J by 1 base, with 9 bases left in between. Germline CDR1 MNHEY, CDR2 SMNVEV (reference sequence). The DNA for the CDR3 is TGTGCCAGCAGTTTTGTGGGGGGGAACACTGAAGCTTTCTTT. Amino acids: CASSFVGGNTEAFF.

This clone has a single count. V and J are TRBV6-5 and TRBJ2-5, with D possibly called TRBD1 or TRBD2 (5 bases each). Looked up from germline, CDR1 is MNHEY and CDR2 is SVGAGI. The CDR3 consists of 15 residues. The V end lost 0 bases, the J end lost 2 bases, and 10 bases lay between the germline ends. CDR3 in DNA: TGTGCCAGCAGTTACTCACGCTGGGGGCAAGAGACCCAGTACTTC. Its protein product is CASSYSRWGQETQYF.

The chain employs TRBV5-1 and TRBJ2-5; 7 nucleotides align to TRBD1. TRBJ2-7 matches the DNA end more closely, so the J call is doubtful. Germline-derived CDR1 and CDR2 are SGHRS and YFSETQ. The CDR3 covers 13 residues. CDR3 sequence: CASRGTDYYEQYF. The DNA for the CDR3 is TGCGCCAGCAGAGGGACAGATTACTACGAGCAGTACTTC.

This clone was picked up a small number of times. The rearrangement links TRBV11-2 to TRBJ1-2, with a weak D call TRBD1 (5 bases). V dropped 1 base and J dropped 2 bases, with 14 bases sitting between them. Germline V gene data show CDR1 as SGHAT and CDR2 as FQNNGV. CDR3 length equals 16 residues. CDR3 residues: CASSLAVGGANYGYTF. In DNA form, the CDR3 reads TGTGCCAGCAGCTTAGCCGTGGGGGGAGCAAACTATGGCTACACCTTC.

As regards this clone: This specimen includes other DNA sequences encoding the same CDR3. V is TRBV27 and J is TRBJ2-7; D gene unclear. Per the germline V gene, CDR1 is MNHEY and CDR2 is SMNVEV (reference sequence). V was shortened by 4 bases and J by 0 bases, with 10 bases between the two germline ends. The CDR3 is 14 amino acids. CDR3 DNA sequence: TGTGCCAGCAGTTGGGGTCGGACCTCCTACGAGCAGTACTTC. As protein: CASSWGRTSYEQYF.

This clone was detected a few times. The chain employs TRBV6-5 and TRBJ1-1, with D possibly being TRBD1 (5 bases). V was clipped by 0 bases and J by 0 bases, with 11 bases between them. The CDR3 sequence is 16 residues long. Per the germline V gene, CDR1 is MNHEY and CDR2 is SVGAGI. The CDR3 is CASSYSIGHMNTEAFF. CDR3 in DNA: TGTGCCAGCAGTTACTCGATTGGACACATGAACACTGAAGCTTTCTTT.